Listed below are T cell receptor beta chains from one sample, sequenced in a study of OX40 agonist ivuxolimab in advanced cancers. Profiling relied on immunoSEQ multiplex PCR, and the TCRdb table lists in-frame clones only, not all of them. The sample contains roughly 56,000 clones, 70% to 90% of which appear only once. The sequences come from CD4+ or CD8+ T cells sorted from blood, collected in a trial of the OX40 agonist ivuxolimab. Receptors originate from an adult with an advanced solid tumor such as melanoma, head and neck, liver or kidney cancer. The CDR3 runs from the conserved cysteine through the conserved F or W. D genes are given only for firm matches. Clone sizes are given selectively: once, few, many, or a class where the clone is expanded.

TRBJ1-4 TRBD1 TRBV5-4 . CASSAGQGRINEKLFF TGTGCCAGCAGCGCGGGACAGGGAAGGATAAATGAAAAACTGTTTTTT
TRBJ1-5 . TRBV6-5 . CASSYSDRTAQHF TGTGCCAGCAGTTACTCCGATCGAACAGCCCAGCATTTT
TRBJ1-1 . TRBV28 . CASSSLTGGNTEAFF TGTGCCAGCAGTTCCCTTACAGGAGGGAACACTGAAGCTTTCTTT
TRBJ2-7 . TRBV5-1 . CASSGGVGSEQYF TGCGCCAGCAGCGGAGGGGTAGGGAGCGAGCAGTACTTC
TRBJ2-2 TRBD2 TRBV7-3 . CASSRSGSATGELFF TGTGCCAGCAGCCGTAGCGGGAGCGCCACCGGGGAGCTGTTTTTT
TRBJ1-2 . TRBV30 . CAWSPPWGGYTF TGTGCCTGGAGCCCCCCGTGGGGAGGCTACACCTTC
TRBJ2-7 TRBD2 TRBV5-1 few CASSLVAGAYYEQYF TGCGCCAGCAGCTTGGTAGCGGGAGCCTACTACGAGCAGTACTTC
TRBJ1-3 . TRBV9 . CASSVERGVRNTIYF TGTGCCAGCAGCGTAGAAAGGGGTGTGCGAAACACCATATATTTT
TRBJ1-4 . TRBV27 . CASSFGLGNEKLFF TGTGCCAGCAGTTTTGGTTTAGGTAATGAAAAACTGTTTTTT
TRBJ2-2 . TRBV19 . CASKPGWNTGELFF TGTGCCAGTAAGCCAGGGTGGAACACCGGGGAGCTGTTTTTT
TRBJ2-7 . TRBV10-1 . CASSESGVYEQYF TGCGCCAGCAGTGAGTCAGGTGTATACGAGCAGTACTTC
TRBJ1-2 . TRBV13 once CASSLNTALYGYTF TGTGCCAGCAGCTTAAACACAGCTCTCTATGGCTACACCTTC
TRBJ2-2 . TRBV5-4 . CASSLAMPVRGELFF TGTGCCAGCAGCTTGGCCATGCCAGTCCGCGGGGAGCTGTTTTTT
TRBJ2-3 . TRBV19 . CASSNPGTPTDTQYF TGTGCCAGTAGTAATCCCGGGACCCCCACAGATACGCAGTATTTT
TRBJ2-3 . TRBV6-6 . CASSPTSSSDTQYF TGTGCCAGCAGTCCTACTAGCTCCTCAGATACGCAGTATTTT
TRBJ2-1 . TRBV23-1 . CAASPVRLRNYNEQFF TGCGCCGCTTCTCCCGTCAGGCTGAGGAACTACAATGAGCAGTTCTTC
TRBJ2-3 TRBD2 TRBV7-6 once CASSAFPSGTYTDTQYF TGTGCCAGCAGCGCGTTCCCTAGCGGGACCTACACAGATACGCAGTATTTT
TRBJ2-3 TRBD2 TRBV29-1 once CSVRLPFSGNTDTQYF TGCAGCGTCCGTCTTCCCTTTAGCGGGAACACAGATACGCAGTATTTT
TRBJ2-7 . TRBV5-6 . CASASSSSYEQYF TGTGCCAGCGCTTCCTCCAGCTCCTACGAGCAGTACTTC
TRBJ1-5 TRBD1 TRBV19 . CASQQGQPSNQPQHF TGTGCCAGCCAGCAGGGACAGCCTAGCAATCAGCCCCAGCATTTT
TRBJ1-2 . TRBV4-2 . CASSQVTGGYTF TGTGCCAGCAGCCAAGTGACCGGCGGCTACACCTTC
TRBJ2-7 TRBD1 TRBV25-1 . CASSAGTGAYEQYF TGTGCCAGCAGTGCCGGGACAGGGGCCTACGAGCAGTACTTC
TRBJ1-1 TRBD1 TRBV30 . CALTPGTGNTEAFF TGTGCCTTAACTCCCGGGACAGGGAACACTGAAGCTTTCTTT
TRBJ2-2 . TRBV7-3 . CASSLRSPNTGELFF TGTGCCAGCAGCTTAAGGTCTCCGAACACCGGGGAGCTGTTTTTT